These 20 T cell receptor beta chains originate from one sample sequenced in a study of shared clonotypes between healthy human individuals. Some clones are missing from TCRdb's copy, which holds only in-frame ones; the method was immunoSEQ multiplex PCR. This sample carries some 2.1 million clones, roughly 94% of them seen once, and the ten largest clones take 0.9% to 1.3%. CD45RO negativity and positive selection for CCR7 defined naive CD8 cells, a population that excluded terminally differentiated effector memory CD45RA+ cells. The specimen sequenced was naive CD8+ T cells sorted from blood. These receptors all stem from a young man in good health.

The count of this clone is one. The rearrangement links TRBV2 to TRBJ2-4; TRBD2 aligns across 11 bases. The CDR3 sequence is 18 residues long. J gave up 8 bases and V 3 bases, and 15 bases lay outside the gene matches. From germline, CDR1 is SNHLY and CDR2 FYNNEI. CDR3: CASSDPLGLAELGDIQYF. In DNA, the CDR3 is TGTGCCAGCAGTGATCCCCTGGGACTAGCGGAGTTGGGGGACATTCAGTACTTC.

V gene TRBV6-1 combines with J gene TRBJ2-7; 8 bases align to TRBD2. The junction had 8 bases not matched to a gene; V was cut back by 2 bases and J by 5 bases. Germline V gene lookup returns CDR1 MNHNS and CDR2 SASEGT. This CDR3 is built from 15 residues. CDR3: CASSESGGLLDEQYF. CDR3 nucleotides: TGTGCCAGCAGTGAATCGGGGGGGCTGCTGGACGAGCAGTACTTC.

V usage is TRBV5-1 and J usage is TRBJ1-1; 7 nucleotides match TRBD1. Germline V CDR1 and CDR2: SGHRS, YFSETQ. CDR3 length equals 13 residues. The J segment lost 4 bases and the V segment lost 4 bases, leaving 4 bases of the junction unmatched. CDR3 DNA: TGCGCCAGCAGCCCACAGGGGTTCACTGAAGCTTTCTTT. Its protein product is CASSPQGFTEAFF. The variable domain in full, with the rest retrieved from reference TRBV5-1 and TRBJ1-1, is KAGVTQTPRYLIKTRGQQVTLSCSPISGHRSVSWYQQTPGQGLQFLFEYFSETQRNKGNFPGRFSGRQFSNSRSEMNVSTLELGDSALYLCASSPQGFTEAFFGQGTRLTVV.

CDR3 amino acids: CSVAGASGGDSYEQYF. The CDR3 nucleotides are TGCAGCGTTGCGGGCGCTAGCGGGGGGGACTCCTACGAGCAGTACTTC. This chain joins TRBV29-1 and TRBJ2-7; 12 positions agree with TRBD2. The trim removed 4 bases at V and 0 bases at J, leaving 7 bases unmatched. Per the germline V gene, CDR1 is SQVTM and CDR2 is ANQGSEA. The CDR3 runs to 16 residues.

This chain links TRBV5-6 with TRBJ2-5; 12 bases map to TRBD2. The V gene end was trimmed by 1 base and the J gene end by 5 bases; junction bases not matched to a gene: 6. Germline-derived CDR1 and CDR2 are SGHDT and YYEEEE. The length of the CDR3 is 16 residues. CDR3: CASSLMTSGGGETQYF. Written as DNA, the CDR3 is TGTGCCAGCAGCTTGATGACTAGCGGGGGCGGGGAGACCCAGTACTTC.

For this clone: The sample carries other DNA sequences with the same CDR3. V gene TRBV6-5 combines with J gene TRBJ2-7; weak D call: TRBD1 (6 bases). The CDR3 length is 16 residues. The V end was cut by 0 bases, the J end by 3 bases, with 15 bases between. CDR1 MNHEY and CDR2 SVGAGI come from the germline V gene. The chain's CDR3 is CASSYSTGEASYEQYF. The CDR3 DNA sequence: TGTGCCAGCAGTTACTCGACAGGAGAGGCGAGCTACGAGCAGTACTTC.

This chain links TRBV6-5 with TRBJ2-1; D is unresolved. V lost 2 bases and J 5 bases, leaving 13 bases between the germline ends. Germline CDR1 MNHEY, CDR2 SVGAGI. CDR3 length: 15 residues. For the CDR3, the DNA is TGTGCCAGCAGTTACGGAAGGACCAGCGACAATGAGCAGTTCTTC. Translation: CASSYGRTSDNEQFF.

The chain combines TRBV27 with TRBJ2-7; tentatively, D is TRBD1 (6 bases). Germline CDR1 MNHEY, CDR2 SMNVEV (reference sequence). V was cut by 4 bases and J by 5 bases, with 18 bases left in between. The CDR3 covers 15 residues. The CDR3 sequence: CASSSLTGFLNEQYF. Here the CDR3 DNA reads TGTGCCAGCAGTTCCCTTACAGGGTTTCTGAACGAGCAGTACTTC.

This clone showed up just once. The chain combines TRBV27 with TRBJ2-1; 8 bases line up with TRBD2. There are 16 residues in the CDR3. Looked up from germline, CDR1 is MNHEY and CDR2 is SMNVEV (reference sequence). J lost 0 bases, V lost 5 bases, and 6 bases had no gene match. In DNA, the CDR3 is TGTGCCAGCAGTACATTAGCGGGGAGCTCCTACAATGAGCAGTTCTTC. Translated: CASSTLAGSSYNEQFF.

The rearrangement uses TRBV6-5 and TRBJ1-2, with D tentatively TRBD1 (6 bases). The V end was cut by 5 bases, the J end by 8 bases, with 15 bases between. The germline gives CDR1 MNHEY, CDR2 SVGAGI. The CDR3 extends over 13 amino acids. Here the CDR3 DNA reads TGTGCCAGCAGTCCCCAGGGGTTTGAAGGCTACACCTTC. Its protein is CASSPQGFEGYTF.

The V call is TRBV6-6, the J call TRBJ2-4; the D gene is possibly TRBD2 (5 bases). CDR1 MNHNY and CDR2 SVGAGI come from the germline V gene (reference sequence). This CDR3 region has 14 residues. V was trimmed by 2 bases and J by 4 bases, leaving 9 bases between them. The CDR3 DNA reads as TGTGCCAGCAGTTACGGAGCGGAGAAAAACATTCAGTACTTC. This encodes CASSYGAEKNIQYF.

The rearrangement uses TRBV6-5 and TRBJ2-7, with 7 bases aligning to TRBD2. Germline lookup yields CDR1 MNHEY and CDR2 SVGAGI. This CDR3 has 13 amino acids. Unmatched junction bases numbered 4, after V lost 6 bases and J lost 2 bases. CDR3 nucleotide sequence: TGTGCCAGCAGCATAACTAGCGCCTACGAGCAGTACTTC. Its translation is CASSITSAYEQYF.

As for this clone: Other nucleotide sequences in the sample specify the same CDR3. The gene calls are TRBV11-2 and TRBJ2-3; no clear D gene. The CDR3 is 14 amino acids. CDR1 and CDR2 from the germline V gene are SGHAT and FQNNGV. V was pared by 4 bases and J by 1 base, with 9 bases between. The CDR3 loop is CASSSGWGTDTQYF. CDR3 in DNA: TGTGCCAGCAGCTCAGGATGGGGCACAGATACGCAGTATTTT.

The chain uses TRBV4-3 and TRBJ2-3; D call uncertain. This CDR3 has 16 amino acids. The germline V gene encodes CDR1 LGHNA and CDR2 YSLEER. Deletions cut 5 bases from V and 1 base from J, with 16 bases between. CDR3 sequence reads: CASSDQRDGGTDTQYF. For the CDR3, the DNA is TGCGCCAGCAGCGACCAGCGCGATGGTGGCACAGATACGCAGTATTTT.

The rearrangement uses TRBV9 and TRBJ2-7; TRBD2 matches 8 bases. The V and J ends lost 4 bases and 4 bases, in that order; junction bases with no gene match: 13. Germline values: CDR1 SGDLS, CDR2 YYNGEE. CDR3 length: 16 amino acids. For the CDR3, the DNA is TGTGCCAGCAGCCCCTCCGTGGGTAGCGGGATATACGAGCAGTACTTC. Encoded protein: CASSPSVGSGIYEQYF.

This chain uses TRBV5-1 with TRBJ2-7; D is undetermined. V was shortened by 0 bases and J by 3 bases, with 13 bases between the two germline ends. The CDR3 is 15 residues long. The V gene's germline CDR1 is SGHRS and CDR2 YFSETQ. The CDR3 DNA follows: TGCGCCAGCAGCTTGGACCTCGAGCCTTTCTACGAGCAGTACTTC. Protein: CASSLDLEPFYEQYF.

This clone occurred a few times. The CDR3 sequence: CASSRQHPYEQYF. The CDR3 coding sequence is TGTGCCAGCAGTCGACAGCACCCCTACGAGCAGTACTTC. The J gene is TRBJ2-7, the V gene TRBV6-6, with D perhaps matching TRBD1 (5 bases). Germline-derived CDR1 and CDR2 are MNHNY and SVGAGI (reference sequence). This CDR3 region has 13 residues. The V end lost 5 bases, the J end lost 2 bases, and 10 bases lay between the germline ends.

V is TRBV4-3 and J is TRBJ1-2; weak D call: TRBD1 (6 bases). This CDR3 is 14 amino acids long. Germline-derived CDR1 and CDR2 are LGHNA and YSLEER. Trimming took off 3 bases at V and 3 bases at J, with 11 bases between the two ends. The CDR3 sequence is CASSHRGSDYGYTF. The DNA for the CDR3 is TGCGCCAGCAGCCACAGGGGCTCTGACTATGGCTACACCTTC.

The CDR3 DNA follows: TGTGCCAGCAGTCCTTACGGACTAGCGAGAAAAAATGAGCAGTTCTTC. Translated, it gives CASSPYGLARKNEQFF. This chain connects TRBV28 to TRBJ2-1; 9 nucleotides align to TRBD2. The CDR3 has 16 residues. Germline lookup yields CDR1 MDHEN and CDR2 SYDVKM. V lost 5 bases to trimming and J lost 7 bases; unmatched junction nucleotides: 12.

The chain recombines TRBV2 with TRBJ2-7; 14 bases map to TRBD2. Germline loops: CDR1 SNHLY, CDR2 FYNNEI. The CDR3 totals 15 residues. V shed 4 bases, J shed 8 bases, and the junction held 7 bases outside the gene matches. The chain's CDR3 is CASSVMTSGRDKQYF. CDR3 DNA sequence: TGTGCCAGCAGTGTTATGACTAGCGGGAGGGACAAGCAGTACTTC.